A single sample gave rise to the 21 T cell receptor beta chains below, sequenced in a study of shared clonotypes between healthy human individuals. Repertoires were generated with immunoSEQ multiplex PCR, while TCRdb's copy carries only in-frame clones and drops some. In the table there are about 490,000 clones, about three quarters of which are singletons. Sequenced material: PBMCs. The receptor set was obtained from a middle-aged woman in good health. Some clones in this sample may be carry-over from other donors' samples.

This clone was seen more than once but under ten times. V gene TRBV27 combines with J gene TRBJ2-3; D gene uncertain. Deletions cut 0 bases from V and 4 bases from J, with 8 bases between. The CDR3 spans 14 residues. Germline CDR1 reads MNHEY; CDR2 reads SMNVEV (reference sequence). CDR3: CASSLSELSDTQYF. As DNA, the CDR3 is TGTGCCAGCAGTTTATCGGAGCTTTCAGATACGCAGTATTTT.

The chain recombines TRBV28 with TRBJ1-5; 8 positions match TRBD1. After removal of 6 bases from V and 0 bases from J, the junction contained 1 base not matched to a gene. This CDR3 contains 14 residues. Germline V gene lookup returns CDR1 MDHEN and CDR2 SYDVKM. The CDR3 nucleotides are TGTGCCAGCAGCGGACAGGGTAGCAATCAGCCCCAGCATTTT. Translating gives CASSGQGSNQPQHF. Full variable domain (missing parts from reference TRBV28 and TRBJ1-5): DVKVTQSSRYLVKRTGEKVFLECVQDMDHENMFWYRQDPGLGLRLIYFSYDVKMKEKGDIPEGYSVSREKKERFSLILESASTNQTSMYLCASSGQGSNQPQHFGDGTRLSIL.

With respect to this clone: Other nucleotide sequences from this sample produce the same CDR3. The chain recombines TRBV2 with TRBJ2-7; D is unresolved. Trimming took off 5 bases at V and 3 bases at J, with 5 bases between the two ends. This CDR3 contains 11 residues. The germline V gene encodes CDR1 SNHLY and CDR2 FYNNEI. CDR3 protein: CASSYSYEQYF. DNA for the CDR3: TGTGCCAGCAGTTACAGCTACGAGCAGTACTTC.

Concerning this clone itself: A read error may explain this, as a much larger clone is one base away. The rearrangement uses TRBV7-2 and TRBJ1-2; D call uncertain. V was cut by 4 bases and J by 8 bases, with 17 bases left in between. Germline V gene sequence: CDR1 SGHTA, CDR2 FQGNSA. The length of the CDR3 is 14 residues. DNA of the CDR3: TGTGCCAGCAGCTCCCGGGCCCTCCGGGCCGGCTACACCTTC. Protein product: CASSSRALRAGYTF.

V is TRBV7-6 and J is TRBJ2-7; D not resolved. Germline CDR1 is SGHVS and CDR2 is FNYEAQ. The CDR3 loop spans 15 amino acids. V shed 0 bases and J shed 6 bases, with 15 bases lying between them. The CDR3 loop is CASSLAPGPLAEQYF. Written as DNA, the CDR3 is TGTGCCAGCAGCTTAGCGCCCGGGCCCCTGGCCGAGCAGTACTTC.

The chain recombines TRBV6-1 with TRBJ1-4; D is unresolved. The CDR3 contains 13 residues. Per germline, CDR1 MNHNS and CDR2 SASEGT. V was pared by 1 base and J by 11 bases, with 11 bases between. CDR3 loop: CASSEVVRSKLFF. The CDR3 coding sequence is TGTGCCAGCAGTGAAGTCGTACGGAGTAAACTGTTTTTT.

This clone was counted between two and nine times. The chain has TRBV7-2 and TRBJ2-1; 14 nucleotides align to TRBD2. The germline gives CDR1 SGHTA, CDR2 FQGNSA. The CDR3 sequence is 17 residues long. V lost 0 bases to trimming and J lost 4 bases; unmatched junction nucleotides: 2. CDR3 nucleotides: TGTGCCAGCAGCTTAGCGGGGACTAGCGGGAGATACAATGAGCAGTTCTTC. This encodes CASSLAGTSGRYNEQFF.

The CDR3 nucleotides are TGCGCCAGCAGCTGGGGACTAGCCCTGGACACAGATACGCAGTATTTT. Protein product: CASSWGLALDTDTQYF. The chain employs TRBV5-1 and TRBJ2-3; 9 bases are a match to TRBD2. The CDR3 runs 16 residues. In germline, CDR1 is SGHRS, CDR2 YFSETQ. V dropped 3 bases and J dropped 2; count of bases not matched to a gene: 7.

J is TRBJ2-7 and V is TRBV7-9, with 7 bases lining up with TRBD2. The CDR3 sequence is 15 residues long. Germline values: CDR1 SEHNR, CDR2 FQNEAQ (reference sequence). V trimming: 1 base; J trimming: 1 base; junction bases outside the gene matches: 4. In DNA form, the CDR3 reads TGTGCCAGCAGCTTAGTGGCTAGCGGTTCCTACGAGCAGTACTTC. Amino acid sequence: CASSLVASGSYEQYF.

CDR3 in amino acids: CASSLLAGATYEQYF. The CDR3 DNA reads as TGCGCCAGCAGCTTGCTAGCGGGAGCCACCTACGAGCAGTACTTC. The rearrangement uses TRBV5-1 and TRBJ2-7; 10 nucleotides match TRBD2. CDR3 length: 15 amino acids. From germline, CDR1 is SGHRS and CDR2 YFSETQ. The J segment lost 2 bases and the V segment lost 1 base, leaving 3 bases of the junction unmatched. Using reference TRBV5-1 and TRBJ2-7 for the parts outside the CDR3, the full variable domain is KAGVTQTPRYLIKTRGQQVTLSCSPISGHRSVSWYQQTPGQGLQFLFEYFSETQRNKGNFPGRFSGRQFSNSRSEMNVSTLELGDSALYLCASSLLAGATYEQYFGPGTRLTVT.

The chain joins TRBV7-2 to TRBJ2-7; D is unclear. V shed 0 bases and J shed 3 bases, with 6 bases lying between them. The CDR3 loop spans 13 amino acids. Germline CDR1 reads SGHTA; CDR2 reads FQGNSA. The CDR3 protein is CASSLARNYEQYF. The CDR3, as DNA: TGTGCCAGCAGCTTAGCGCGGAACTACGAGCAGTACTTC.

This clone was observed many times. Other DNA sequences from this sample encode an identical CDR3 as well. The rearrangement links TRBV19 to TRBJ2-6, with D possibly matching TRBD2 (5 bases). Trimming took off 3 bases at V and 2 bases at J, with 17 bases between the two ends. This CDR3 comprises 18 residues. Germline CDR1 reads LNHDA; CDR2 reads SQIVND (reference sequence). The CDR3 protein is CASSIPGRRAAGANVLTF. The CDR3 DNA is TGTGCCAGTAGTATCCCAGGACGGCGGGCAGCTGGGGCCAACGTCCTGACTTTC.

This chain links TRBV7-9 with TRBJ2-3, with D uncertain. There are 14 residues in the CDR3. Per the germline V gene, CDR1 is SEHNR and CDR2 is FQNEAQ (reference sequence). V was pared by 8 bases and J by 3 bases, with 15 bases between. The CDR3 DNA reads TGTGCCAGCGCCGGAGTTACGAGGACAGATACGCAGTATTTT. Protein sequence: CASAGVTRTDTQYF.

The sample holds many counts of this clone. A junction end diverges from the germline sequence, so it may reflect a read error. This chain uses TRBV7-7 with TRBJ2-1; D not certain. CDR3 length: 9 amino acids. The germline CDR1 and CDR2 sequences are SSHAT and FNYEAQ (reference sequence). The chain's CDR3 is CASSRLWVF. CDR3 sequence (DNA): TGTGCTAGCAGCCGCCTCTGGGTCTTC.

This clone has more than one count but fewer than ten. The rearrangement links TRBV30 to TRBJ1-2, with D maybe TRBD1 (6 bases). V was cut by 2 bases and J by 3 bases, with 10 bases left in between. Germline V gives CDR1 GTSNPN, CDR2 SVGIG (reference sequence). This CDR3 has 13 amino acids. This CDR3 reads CAWSSGGDYGYTF. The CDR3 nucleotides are TGTGCCTGGAGTTCGGGGGGCGACTATGGCTACACCTTC.

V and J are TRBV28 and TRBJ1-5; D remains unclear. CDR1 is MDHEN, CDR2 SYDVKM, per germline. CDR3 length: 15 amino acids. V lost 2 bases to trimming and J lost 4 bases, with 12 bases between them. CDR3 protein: CASSLGSLRNQPQHF. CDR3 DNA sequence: TGTGCCAGCAGTTTAGGAAGTTTGAGGAATCAGCCCCAGCATTTT. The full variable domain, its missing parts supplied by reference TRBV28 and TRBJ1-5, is DVKVTQSSRYLVKRTGEKVFLECVQDMDHENMFWYRQDPGLGLRLIYFSYDVKMKEKGDIPEGYSVSREKKERFSLILESASTNQTSMYLCASSLGSLRNQPQHFGDGTRLSIL.

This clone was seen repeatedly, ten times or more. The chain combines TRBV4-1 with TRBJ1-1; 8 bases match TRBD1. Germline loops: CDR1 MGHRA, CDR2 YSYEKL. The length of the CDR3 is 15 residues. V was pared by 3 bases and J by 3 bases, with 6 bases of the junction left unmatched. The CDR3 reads CASSHLSDRDTEAFF. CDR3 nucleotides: TGCGCCAGCAGCCACCTATCGGACAGGGACACTGAAGCTTTCTTT.

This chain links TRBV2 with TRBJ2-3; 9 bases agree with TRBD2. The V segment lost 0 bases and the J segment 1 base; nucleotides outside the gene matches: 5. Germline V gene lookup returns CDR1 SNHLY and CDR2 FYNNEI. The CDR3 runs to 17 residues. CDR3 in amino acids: CASSEARLAGRTDTQYF. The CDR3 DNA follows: TGTGCCAGCAGTGAAGCGCGGCTAGCGGGACGCACAGATACGCAGTATTTT.

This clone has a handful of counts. DNA for the CDR3: TGTGCCAGTGGCCGGGACAGGGTTGAAAAACTGTTTTTT. It codes for CASGRDRVEKLFF. The chain recombines TRBV19 with TRBJ1-4; 9 bases are shared with TRBD1. Germline loops: CDR1 LNHDA, CDR2 SQIVND (reference sequence). CDR3 length equals 13 residues. The trim removed 8 bases at V and 7 bases at J, leaving 5 bases unmatched.

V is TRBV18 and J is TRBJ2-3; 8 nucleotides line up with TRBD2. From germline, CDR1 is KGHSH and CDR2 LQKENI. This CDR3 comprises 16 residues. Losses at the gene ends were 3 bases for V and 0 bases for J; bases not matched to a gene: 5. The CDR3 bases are TGTGCCAGCTCACCGGGGACTAGAGGTAGCACAGATACGCAGTATTTT. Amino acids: CASSPGTRGSTDTQYF.

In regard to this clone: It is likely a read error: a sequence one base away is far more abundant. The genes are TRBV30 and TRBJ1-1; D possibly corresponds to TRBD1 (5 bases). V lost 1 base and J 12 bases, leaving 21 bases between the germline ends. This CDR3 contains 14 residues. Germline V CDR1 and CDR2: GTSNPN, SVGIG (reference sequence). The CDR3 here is CAWSDRGVIISSFF. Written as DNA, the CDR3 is TGTGCCTGGAGTGACCGAGGGGTTATCATCTCATCTTTCTTT.